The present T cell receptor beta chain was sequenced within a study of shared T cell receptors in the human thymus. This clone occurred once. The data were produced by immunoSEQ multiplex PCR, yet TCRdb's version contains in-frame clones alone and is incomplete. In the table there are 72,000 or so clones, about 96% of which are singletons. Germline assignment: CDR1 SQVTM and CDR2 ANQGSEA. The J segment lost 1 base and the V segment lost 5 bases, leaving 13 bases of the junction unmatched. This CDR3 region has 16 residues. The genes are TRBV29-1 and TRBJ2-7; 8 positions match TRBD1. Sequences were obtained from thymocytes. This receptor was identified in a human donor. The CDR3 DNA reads TGCAGCGTTCTGGGTGTCGGACAGGGAGTTTCCTACGAGCAGTACTTC. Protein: CSVLGVGQGVSYEQYF.